The present T cell receptor (beta chain) was sequenced within a study of CD8+ T cells in alopecia areata. The wider study: Each of the treated patients was given oral tofacitinib, 5 to 10 mg twice daily, for moderate-to-severe alopecia areata.

Trimming removed 4 bases from V and 1 base from J, with 10 bases in between. The V gene's germline CDR1 is GTSNPN and CDR2 SVGIG (reference sequence). This CDR3 contains 13 residues. Study results and caveats: Many expanded lesional clones stayed in scalp and blood while on tofacitinib.

Extracted RNA was reverse transcribed into cDNA, the sequencing template. Generated by immunoSEQ multiplex PCR, the TCRdb table keeps only in-frame clones and is missing some. The profile shows about 200,000 clones, around two fifths of them singletons. Treatment defined: oral pan-JAK inhibitor, 5-10 mg twice daily. This clone was seen more than once but under ten times. Its target is not known. V gene TRBV30 combines with J gene TRBJ1-1; D is undetermined. The sample was CD4+ T cells sorted from blood, taken at approximately week 30, from a patient treated with tofacitinib. The sequence derives from a human donor with alopecia areata. This CDR3 is CAWMKSGNTEAFF. As DNA, the CDR3 is TGTGCCTGGATGAAATCGGGGAACACTGAAGCTTTCTTT.